This T cell receptor (beta chain) was sequenced in a study of blood T cell repertoires in COVID-19. This CDR3 is built from 13 residues. CDR1 SEHNR and CDR2 FQNEAQ come from the germline V gene (reference sequence). V was clipped by 2 bases and J by 10 bases; unmatched bases: 6. This clone has a single count. Only in-frame clones appear in the TCRdb table, and some are missing; sequencing was by immunoSEQ multiplex PCR. The repertoire has about 99,000 clones, roughly 84% of them found once; the top ten carry roughly 1.9%. The sample comprised peripheral blood. This chain joins TRBV7-9 and TRBJ1-1; 8 bases match TRBD1. The TCR comes from a man aged 65 to 79 with active or convalescent COVID-19. The CDR3 DNA reads as TGTGCCAGCAGCTTAAATCAGGGGGCACCAGCTTTCTTT. Translating gives CASSLNQGAPAFF. Combining the CDR3 with reference TRBV7-9 and TRBJ1-1 gives the whole variable domain DTGVSQNPRHKITKRGQNVTFRCDPISEHNRLYWYRQTLGQGPEFLTYFQNEAQLEKSRLLSDRFSAERPKGSFSTLEIQRTEQGDSAMYLCASSLNQGAPAFFGQGTRLTVV.